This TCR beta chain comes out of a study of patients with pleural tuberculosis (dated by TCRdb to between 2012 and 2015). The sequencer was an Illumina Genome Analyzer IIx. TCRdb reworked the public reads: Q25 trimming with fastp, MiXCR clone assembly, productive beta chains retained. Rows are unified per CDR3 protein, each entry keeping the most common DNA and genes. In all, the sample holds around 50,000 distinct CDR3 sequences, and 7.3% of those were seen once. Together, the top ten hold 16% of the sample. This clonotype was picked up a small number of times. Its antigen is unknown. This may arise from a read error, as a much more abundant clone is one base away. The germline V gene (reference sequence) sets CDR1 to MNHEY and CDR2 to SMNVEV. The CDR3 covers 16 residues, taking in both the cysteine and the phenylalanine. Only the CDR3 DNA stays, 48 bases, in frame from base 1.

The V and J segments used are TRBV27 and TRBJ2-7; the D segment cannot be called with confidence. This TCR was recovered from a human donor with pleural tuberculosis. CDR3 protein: CASTLSGPTNPYEQYF. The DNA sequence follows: TGTGCCAGCACTTTATCCGGACCCACTAACCCCTACGAGCAGTACTTC.